The sequence of this T cell receptor beta chain was determined in a study of siplizumab effects on memory and regulatory T cells. CDR3 size: 14 residues. Trimming at V came to 6 bases and at J to 6 bases, leaving 5 bases not matched to a gene. Germline V gives CDR1 MDHEN, CDR2 SYDVKM. Notes on the study in general: With siplizumab, mappable alloreactive CD4+ clones averaged about 70% Treg-derived, versus more than 25% in controls. Fewer alloreactive sequences mapped to unstimulated CD4+ memory cells under siplizumab.

As concerns this clone: The antigen remains undetermined.

Assay: immunoSEQ multiplex PCR; the TCRdb copy retains only in-frame clones and omits some. The sample holds some 81,000 clones; 85% to 95% are singletons and the top ten take 18%. The sequencing sample was made of CD8+ T cells sorted from blood. The chain is built from TRBV28 and TRBJ2-7; 13 bases agree with TRBD2. The source of this sequence is a human donor in good health. The CDR3 sequence is CASSRTSGRSEQYF. The CDR3 DNA follows: TGTGCCAGCAGCAGGACTAGCGGGAGAAGCGAGCAGTACTTC.